Following are 9 T cell receptor beta chains from one sample sequenced in a study of Ad26.COV2.S vaccination and SARS-CoV-2 variants. Assay: immunoSEQ multiplex PCR; the TCRdb copy retains only in-frame clones and omits some. The data show some 240,000 clones, with around nine tenths seen just once and less than 3.5% held by the top ten. Treatment denoted: 15 to 20 received Ad26.COV2.S at low or high dose, single or two shots; 5 received placebo; per-sample allocation not given. The investigators took samples on day 63 after the first vaccine or placebo injection. The sample here was peripheral blood, taken in a trial of Ad26.COV2.S vaccine versus placebo. These receptors were taken from a person aged 18-60 years who received the Ad26.COV2.S COVID-19 vaccine or a placebo.

This clone was recorded once. The chain is built from TRBV11-2 and TRBJ1-3; D remains unclear. CDR3 size: 14 residues. CDR1 is SGHAT, CDR2 FQNNGV, per germline. V was cut by 5 bases and J by 4 bases, with 12 bases left in between. The CDR3 reads CASSQRGKGNTIYF. CDR3 bases: TGTGCCAGCAGCCAGAGAGGGAAAGGAAACACCATATATTTT.

This chain links TRBV29-1 with TRBJ2-2; TRBD2 might be the D (5 bases). V was pared by 6 bases and J by 4 bases, with 9 bases between. The germline V gene encodes CDR1 SQVTM and CDR2 ANQGSEA. The CDR3 is 12 residues long. The CDR3 bases are TGCAGCGTGCTAGCCGGCACCGGGGAGCTGTTTTTT. Its protein product is CSVLAGTGELFF.

The chain's CDR3 is CASSQEISGGYTGELFF. The CDR3 bases are TGCGCCAGCAGCCAAGAAATTTCCGGAGGATACACCGGGGAGCTGTTTTTT. This rearrangement joins TRBV4-3 to TRBJ2-2; TRBD2 might be the D (5 bases). Looked up from germline, CDR1 is LGHNA and CDR2 is YSLEER. The CDR3 has 17 residues. V gave up 0 bases and J gave up 3 bases, with 14 bases separating them.

The rearrangement uses TRBV19 and TRBJ1-5; 7 positions agree with TRBD1. V was clipped by 5 bases and J by 4 bases; unmatched bases: 5. The CDR3 extends over 14 amino acids. Germline V gene lookup returns CDR1 LNHDA and CDR2 SQIVND (reference sequence). This chain's CDR3 is CASSLRDSNQPQHF. CDR3 DNA sequence: TGTGCCAGTAGTCTAAGGGACAGTAATCAGCCCCAGCATTTT.

This chain connects TRBV18 to TRBJ1-5, with 9 bases lining up with TRBD1. The CDR3 contains 17 residues. Germline V CDR1 and CDR2: KGHSH, LQKENI. Trimming took 2 bases from V and 4 from J; bases not matched to a gene: 9. The CDR3 sequence is CASSPGQGLNLNQPQHF. The CDR3 DNA follows: TGTGCCAGCTCACCAGGACAGGGGCTCAACCTTAATCAGCCCCAGCATTTT.

This clone appeared once. The chain links TRBV5-1 to TRBJ2-2; TRBD1 or TRBD2 may be the D gene (5 bases each). This CDR3 comprises 15 residues. Between the trimmed V and J ends, which lost 3 bases and 8 bases, there was a span of 17 bases. Germline-derived CDR1 and CDR2 are SGHRS and YFSETQ. This CDR3 reads CASSYATGTPGELFF. The CDR3 DNA follows: TGCGCCAGCAGCTACGCAACCGGGACCCCAGGGGAGCTGTTTTTT.

This chain joins TRBV13 and TRBJ2-2, with no clear D. The V end was cut by 6 bases, the J end by 0 bases, with 14 bases between. CDR3 length: 16 residues. CDR1 and CDR2 from the germline V gene are PRHDT and FYEKMQ (reference sequence). CDR3 amino acids: CASSQTEDANTGELFF. In DNA form, the CDR3 reads TGTGCCAGCAGTCAAACCGAAGACGCGAACACCGGGGAGCTGTTTTTT.

The chain is built from TRBV30 and TRBJ2-4, with D possibly called TRBD1 or TRBD2 (7 bases each). V lost 7 bases to trimming and J lost 0 bases, with 16 bases between them. This CDR3 spans 15 amino acids. Looked up from germline, CDR1 is GTSNPN and CDR2 is SVGIG (reference sequence). In DNA form, the CDR3 reads TGTGCCTTCAGGGGGGGGGCGTTAGCCAAAAACATTCAGTACTTC. Its translation is CAFRGGALAKNIQYF.

The J gene is TRBJ1-5, the V gene TRBV5-1; 8 bases line up with TRBD1. The CDR3 contains 16 residues. CDR1 SGHRS and CDR2 YFSETQ come from the germline V gene. Unmatched junction bases numbered 5, after V lost 0 bases and J lost 3 bases. The CDR3 DNA follows: TGCGCCAGCAGCTTGGAAGGACAGGGACTCAATCAGCCCCAGCATTTT. As protein: CASSLEGQGLNQPQHF.